One sample yielded the 4 T cell receptor beta chains listed below, sequenced in a study of blood T cell repertoires in COVID-19. The data were produced by immunoSEQ multiplex PCR, yet TCRdb's version contains in-frame clones alone and is incomplete. The repertoire holds around 300,000 clones, around 88% seen once, with 1.5% to 2% in the top ten. Sequenced sample: peripheral blood. Every receptor here comes from a woman aged 25 to 39 with COVID-19, enrolled during active disease.

This clone showed up just a few times. This chain uses TRBV7-9 with TRBJ2-3; 7 positions agree with TRBD2. CDR3 length equals 16 residues. Germline V CDR1 and CDR2: SEHNR, FQNEAQ (reference sequence). V gave up 0 bases and J gave up 0 bases; unmatched junction bases: 3. The CDR3 loop reads CASSLASGASTDTQYF. The DNA of the CDR3 is TGTGCCAGCAGCTTAGCGAGCGGGGCAAGCACAGATACGCAGTATTTT.

This chain uses TRBV7-9 with TRBJ1-2; D gene uncertain. V gave up 4 bases and J gave up 4 bases, with 10 bases separating them. The germline gives CDR1 SEHNR, CDR2 FQNEAQ (reference sequence). The CDR3 consists of 13 residues. CDR3 residues: CASSSEEGYGYTF. The CDR3, as DNA: TGTGCCAGCAGCTCAGAAGAGGGCTATGGCTACACCTTC. Drawing the rest from reference TRBV7-9 and TRBJ1-2, the complete variable domain is DTGVSQNPRHKITKRGQNVTFRCDPISEHNRLYWYRQTLGQGPEFLTYFQNEAQLEKSRLLSDRFSAERPKGSFSTLEIQRTEQGDSAMYLCASSSEEGYGYTFGSGTRLTVV.

This chain uses TRBV18 with TRBJ1-1; 7 nucleotides agree with TRBD1. The CDR3 has 14 amino acids. The V and J ends lost 0 bases and 11 bases, in that order; junction bases with no gene match: 9. Germline V CDR1 and CDR2: KGHSH, LQKENI. The CDR3 sequence is CASSPPLTGSGAFF. The DNA of the CDR3 is TGTGCCAGCTCACCACCCTTGACAGGGTCTGGCGCTTTCTTT.

This chain uses TRBV19 with TRBJ1-6; D might be TRBD1 (5 bases). V dropped 4 bases and J dropped 7 bases, with 17 bases sitting between them. This CDR3 has 16 residues. Germline V gene data show CDR1 as LNHDA and CDR2 as SQIVND (reference sequence). CDR3 coding DNA: TGTGCCAGTAGTAACCGGGATGGGGGGGTCAATTCACCCCTCCACTTT. Encoded protein: CASSNRDGGVNSPLHF.